The 5 T cell receptor beta chains presented below share a single source sample, sequenced in a study of T cells in Graves' hyperthyroidism and ophthalmopathy. Template material for amplifying TCR beta CDR3 regions consisted of RNA transcripts. RT-PCR in the first round (using the HTBI primer set) targeted the TCR CDR3. TCRdb reprocessed the multiplex PCR reads via MiXCR and lists one record per CDR3 protein. The sample holds more than 300,000 distinct CDR3 sequences, about a sixth seen once. The sequenced sample was blood. These receptors were obtained from a woman in her thirties with Graves' hyperthyroidism that later progressed to Graves' ophthalmopathy.

This clonotype was seen repeatedly, ten times or more. The rearrangement uses TRBV20-1 and TRBJ2-1; unclear D gene. V lost 0 bases to trimming and J lost 8 bases, with 8 bases between them. The CDR3 totals 12 residues. The germline V gene encodes CDR1 DFQATT and CDR2 SNEGSKA (reference sequence). The DNA for the CDR3 is TGCAGTGCTAGAGATCAGTTATATGAGCAGTTCTTC. It encodes CSARDQLYEQFF.

This clonotype was detected many times. V usage is TRBV27 and J usage is TRBJ2-5; D not resolved. In germline, CDR1 is MNHEY, CDR2 SMNVEV (reference sequence). The CDR3 consists of 12 residues. V shed 4 bases and J shed 5 bases, with 8 bases lying between them. The CDR3 protein is CASSSVGETQYF. As DNA, the CDR3 is TGTGCCAGCAGTTCCGTGGGGGAGACCCAGTACTTC.

A word on this clonotype: With a much larger clone just one base away, this may be a read error. The gene calls are TRBV13 and TRBJ2-7; no clear D. CDR1 and CDR2 (germline): PRHDT, FYEKMQ (reference sequence). The CDR3 has 14 amino acids. The CDR3 sequence is CACSLARRFYEQYF. CDR3 coding DNA: TGTGCCTGCAGCTTAGCCCGGAGATTCTACGAGCAGTACTTC.

In this sample, this clonotype turned up many times. The V gene is TRBV18, the J gene TRBJ1-1; possibly TRBD1 for D (5 bases). CDR1 and CDR2 from the germline V gene are KGHSH and LQKENI. V gave up 4 bases and J gave up 5 bases, with 14 bases separating them. The CDR3 spans 14 residues. CDR3 in DNA: TGTGCCAGCTCACGGACACTCAAATTAACTGAAGCTTTCTTT. Its translation is CASSRTLKLTEAFF. The variable domain in full, with the rest retrieved from reference TRBV18 and TRBJ1-1, is NAGVMQNPRHLVRRRGQEARLRCSPMKGHSHVYWYRQLPEEGLKFMVYLQKENIIDESGMPKERFSAEFPKEGPSILRIQQVVRGDSAAYFCASSRTLKLTEAFFGQGTRLTVV.

This clonotype has ten or more counts. This chain uses TRBV28 with TRBJ1-6, with TRBD1 matching over 9 bases. Germline V CDR1 and CDR2: MDHEN, SYDVKM. Trimming cost V 4 bases and J 7 bases; bases outside gene matches: 14. CDR3 length: 18 amino acids. The chain's CDR3 is CASSSLLRDRALNSPLHF. Here the CDR3 DNA reads TGTGCCAGCAGTTCCCTCCTCCGGGACAGGGCTCTGAATTCACCCCTCCACTTT.